This entry describes one TCR beta chain. The antigen remains undetermined. The data were produced by immunoSEQ multiplex PCR, yet TCRdb's version contains in-frame clones alone and is incomplete. The sample has around 15,000 clones; 60% to 85% are singletons. The sample comes from a study of somatic mutations in cytotoxic T cells in rheumatoid arthritis. The wider study: Patient blood (30 ml EDTA) was drawn right after diagnosis, before any treatment. Including V beta1+ cells that were sequenced for TCRB, some T-cell populations stained with V beta antibodies were flow-sorted at nearly 100% purity. The study's findings and limits: Nobody had found out which antigens the expanded CD8+ clones targeted.

The CDR3 spans 13 residues. V lost 0 bases, J lost 2 bases, and 7 bases lay in between. Germline lookup yields CDR1 GTSNPN and CDR2 SVGIG (reference sequence). The source of this sequence is an adult with rheumatoid arthritis. The chain combines TRBV30 with TRBJ1-1, with D perhaps TRBD1 (5 bases). The specimen was CD8+ T cells sorted from blood. CDR3 protein: CAWSVGVNTEAFF. CDR3 bases: TGTGCCTGGAGTGTAGGGGTTAACACTGAAGCTTTCTTT.